This TCR beta chain was sequenced in a study of identifying expanded T cells in peripheral blood. The data were produced by immunoSEQ multiplex PCR, yet TCRdb's version contains in-frame clones alone and is incomplete. The sample records about 110,000 clones, 88% being singletons. Germline V lookup: CDR1 SEHNR, CDR2 FQNEAQ (reference sequence). This CDR3 contains 13 residues. V lost 3 bases to trimming and J lost 7 bases, with 9 bases between them. Whole-study findings and limits: Variance in clone template counts between approximately 2-week samples significantly increased with total template count across all healthy donors.

As for this clone: The antigen remains unidentified.

Sequencing was carried out using blood. This chain joins TRBV7-9 and TRBJ1-4; D is unclear. This clonotype was obtained from a person between 18 and 75 years old in good health. CDR3 sequence: CASSFFSGEKLFF. CDR3 DNA sequence: TGTGCCAGCAGCTTTTTTAGTGGTGAAAAACTGTTTTTT.